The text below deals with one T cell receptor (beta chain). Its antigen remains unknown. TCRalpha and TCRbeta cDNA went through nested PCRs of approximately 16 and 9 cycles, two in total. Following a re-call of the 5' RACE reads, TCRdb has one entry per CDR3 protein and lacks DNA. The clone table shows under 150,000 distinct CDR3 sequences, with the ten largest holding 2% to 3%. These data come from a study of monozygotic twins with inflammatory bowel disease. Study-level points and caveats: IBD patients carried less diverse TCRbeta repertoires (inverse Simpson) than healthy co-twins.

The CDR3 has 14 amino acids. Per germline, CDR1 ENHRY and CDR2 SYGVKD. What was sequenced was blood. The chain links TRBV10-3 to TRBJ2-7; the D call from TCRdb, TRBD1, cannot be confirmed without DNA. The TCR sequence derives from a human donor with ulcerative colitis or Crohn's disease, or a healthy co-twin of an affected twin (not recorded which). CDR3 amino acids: CAIRPGTGLYEQYF.